This TCR beta chain stems from a study of T cells in Graves' hyperthyroidism and ophthalmopathy. Trimming took off 3 bases at V and 1 base at J, with 8 bases between the two ends. The CDR3 is made up of 14 amino acids. Per the germline V gene, CDR1 is LGHNT and CDR2 is FRNRAP. This clonotype appeared many times. The TCR beta CDR3 regions underwent amplification using RNA transcripts as the source. With the HTBI primer set, the TCR CDR3 went through a first round of RT-PCR. TCRdb itself ran the multiplex PCR reads through MiXCR, one entry per CDR3 protein. The data contain 500,000 to 800,000 distinct CDR3 sequences, roughly 15% of them singletons.

Sequenced: blood. This sequence was found in a woman in her forties or fifties with Graves' ophthalmopathy. V is TRBV12-5 and J is TRBJ2-3; D unresolved. The CDR3 here is CASGFLEGTDTQYF. CDR3 in DNA: TGTGCTAGTGGTTTTCTCGAGGGCACAGATACGCAGTATTTT.